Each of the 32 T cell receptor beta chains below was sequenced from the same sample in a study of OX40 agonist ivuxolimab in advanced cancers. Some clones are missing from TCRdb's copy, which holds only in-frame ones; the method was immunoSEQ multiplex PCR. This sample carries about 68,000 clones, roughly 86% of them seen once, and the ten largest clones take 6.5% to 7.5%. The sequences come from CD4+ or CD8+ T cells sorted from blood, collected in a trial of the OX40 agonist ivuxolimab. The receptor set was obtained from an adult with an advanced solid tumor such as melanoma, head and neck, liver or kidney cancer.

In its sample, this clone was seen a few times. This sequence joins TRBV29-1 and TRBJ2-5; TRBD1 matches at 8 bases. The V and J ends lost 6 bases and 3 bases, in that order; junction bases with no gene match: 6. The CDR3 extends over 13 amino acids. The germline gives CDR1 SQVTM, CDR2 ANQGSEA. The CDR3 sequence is CSVERDRKETQYF. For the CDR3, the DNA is TGCAGCGTCGAACGGGACAGGAAAGAGACCCAGTACTTC.

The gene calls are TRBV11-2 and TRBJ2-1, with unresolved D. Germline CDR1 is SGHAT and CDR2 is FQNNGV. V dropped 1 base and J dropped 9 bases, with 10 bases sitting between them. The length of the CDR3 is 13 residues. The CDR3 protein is CASSLGPDREQFF. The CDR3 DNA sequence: TGTGCCAGCAGCTTAGGGCCTGATCGTGAGCAGTTCTTC.

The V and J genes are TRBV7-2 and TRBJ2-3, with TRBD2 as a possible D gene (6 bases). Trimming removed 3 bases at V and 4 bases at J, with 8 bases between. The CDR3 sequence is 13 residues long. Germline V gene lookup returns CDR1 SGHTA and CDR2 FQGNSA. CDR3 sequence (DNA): TGTGCCAGCAGCTTCGGGGAGGCAGATACGCAGTATTTT. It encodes CASSFGEADTQYF.

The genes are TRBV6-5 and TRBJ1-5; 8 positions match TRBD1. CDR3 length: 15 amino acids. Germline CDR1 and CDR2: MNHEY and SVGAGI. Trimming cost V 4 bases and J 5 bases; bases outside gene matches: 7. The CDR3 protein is CASSFGQGSHQPQHF. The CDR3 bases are TGTGCCAGCAGTTTCGGACAGGGTAGTCATCAGCCCCAGCATTTT.

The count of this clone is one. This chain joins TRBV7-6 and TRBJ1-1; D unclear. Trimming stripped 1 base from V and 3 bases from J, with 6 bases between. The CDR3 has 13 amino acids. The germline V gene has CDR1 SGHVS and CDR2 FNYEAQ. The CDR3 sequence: CASSLGGDTEAFF. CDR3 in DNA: TGTGCCAGCAGCTTAGGCGGGGACACTGAAGCTTTCTTT. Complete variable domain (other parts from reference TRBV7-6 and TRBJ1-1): GAGVSQSPRYKVTKRGQDVALRCDPISGHVSLYWYRQALGQGPEFLTYFNYEAQQDKSGLPNDRFSAERPEGSISTLTIQRTEQRDSAMYRCASSLGGDTEAFFGQGTRLTVV.

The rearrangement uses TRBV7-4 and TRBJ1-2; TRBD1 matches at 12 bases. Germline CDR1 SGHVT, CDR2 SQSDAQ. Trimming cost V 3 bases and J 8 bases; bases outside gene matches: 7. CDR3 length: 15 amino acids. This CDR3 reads CASSLRGQGAEGYTF. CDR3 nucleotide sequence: TGTGCCAGCAGCTTGAGGGGACAGGGGGCGGAAGGCTACACCTTC.

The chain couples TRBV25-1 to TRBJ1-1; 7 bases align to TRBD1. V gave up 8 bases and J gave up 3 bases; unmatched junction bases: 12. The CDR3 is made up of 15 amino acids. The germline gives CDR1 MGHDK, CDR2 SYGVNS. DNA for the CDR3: TGTGCCAGCCAAAAAGGAGGGGGCAGGGACACTGAAGCTTTCTTT. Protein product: CASQKGGGRDTEAFF. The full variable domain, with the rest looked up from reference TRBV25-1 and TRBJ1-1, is EADIYQTPRYLVIGTGKKITLECSQTMGHDKMYWYQQDPGMELHLIHYSYGVNSTEKGDLSSESTVSRIRTEHFPLTLESARPSHTSQYLCASQKGGGRDTEAFFGQGTRLTVV.

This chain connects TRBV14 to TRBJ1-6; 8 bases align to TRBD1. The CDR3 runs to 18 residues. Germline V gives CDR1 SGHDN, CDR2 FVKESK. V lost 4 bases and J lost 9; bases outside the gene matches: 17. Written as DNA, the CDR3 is TGTGCCAGCAGCCCCTGGGGTTCGGGACAGGCTATAGGTTCACCCCTCCACTTT. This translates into CASSPWGSGQAIGSPLHF. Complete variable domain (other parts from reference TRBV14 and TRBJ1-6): EAGVTQFPSHSVIEKGQTVTLRCDPISGHDNLYWYRRVMGKEIKFLLHFVKESKQDESGMPNNRFLAERTGGTYSTLKVQPAELEDSGVYFCASSPWGSGQAIGSPLHFGNGTRLTVT.

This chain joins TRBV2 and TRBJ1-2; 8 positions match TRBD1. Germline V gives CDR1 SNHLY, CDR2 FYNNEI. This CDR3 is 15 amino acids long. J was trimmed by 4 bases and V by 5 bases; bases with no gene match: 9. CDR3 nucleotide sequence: TGTGCCAGCAGTTCCCCCGCCGACAGGGGCTATGGCTACACCTTC. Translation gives CASSSPADRGYGYTF.

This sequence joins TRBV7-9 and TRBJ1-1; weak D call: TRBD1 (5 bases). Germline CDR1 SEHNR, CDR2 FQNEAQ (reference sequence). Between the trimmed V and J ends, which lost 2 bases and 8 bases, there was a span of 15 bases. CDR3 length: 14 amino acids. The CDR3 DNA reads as TGTGCCAGCAGCTTATCGGGGACGACGCTAGAAGCTTTCTTT. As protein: CASSLSGTTLEAFF. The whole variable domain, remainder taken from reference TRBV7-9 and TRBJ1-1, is DTGVSQNPRHKITKRGQNVTFRCDPISEHNRLYWYRQTLGQGPEFLTYFQNEAQLEKSRLLSDRFSAERPKGSFSTLEIQRTEQGDSAMYLCASSLSGTTLEAFFGQGTRLTVV.

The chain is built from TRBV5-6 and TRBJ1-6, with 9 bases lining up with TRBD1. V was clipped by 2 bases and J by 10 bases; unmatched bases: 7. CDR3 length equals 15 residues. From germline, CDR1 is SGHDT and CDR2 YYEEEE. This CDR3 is CASSLETGGSSPLHF. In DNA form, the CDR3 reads TGTGCCAGCAGCTTAGAGACAGGGGGTAGCTCACCCCTCCACTTT.

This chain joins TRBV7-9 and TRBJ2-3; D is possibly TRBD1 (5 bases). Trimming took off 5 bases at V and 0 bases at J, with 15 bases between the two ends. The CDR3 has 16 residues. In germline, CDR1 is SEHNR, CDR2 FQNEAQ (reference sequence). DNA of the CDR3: TGTGCCAGCAGCCCCCTGGGGCGGTCTAGCACAGATACGCAGTATTTT. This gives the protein CASSPLGRSSTDTQYF.

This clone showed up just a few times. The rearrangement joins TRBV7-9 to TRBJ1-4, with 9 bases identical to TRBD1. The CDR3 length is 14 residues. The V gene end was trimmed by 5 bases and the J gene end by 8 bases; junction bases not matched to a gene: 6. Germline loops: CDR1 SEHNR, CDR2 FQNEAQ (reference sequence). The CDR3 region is CASSPGQGIEKLFF. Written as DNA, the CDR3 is TGTGCCAGCAGCCCGGGACAGGGAATAGAAAAACTGTTTTTT.

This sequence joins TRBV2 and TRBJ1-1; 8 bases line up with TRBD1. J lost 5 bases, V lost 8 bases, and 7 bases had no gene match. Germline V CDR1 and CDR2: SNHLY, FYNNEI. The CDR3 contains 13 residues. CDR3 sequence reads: CASRQGAGTEAFF. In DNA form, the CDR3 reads TGTGCCAGCCGGCAGGGGGCGGGAACTGAAGCTTTCTTT.

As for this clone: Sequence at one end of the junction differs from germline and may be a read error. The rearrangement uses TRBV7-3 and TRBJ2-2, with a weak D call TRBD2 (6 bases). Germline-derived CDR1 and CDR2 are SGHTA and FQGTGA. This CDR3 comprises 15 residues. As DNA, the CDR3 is TGTGCCAGCAGCGCCGACTACCGGAACACCGGGGGGCTGTTTTTT. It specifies CASSADYRNTGGLFF.

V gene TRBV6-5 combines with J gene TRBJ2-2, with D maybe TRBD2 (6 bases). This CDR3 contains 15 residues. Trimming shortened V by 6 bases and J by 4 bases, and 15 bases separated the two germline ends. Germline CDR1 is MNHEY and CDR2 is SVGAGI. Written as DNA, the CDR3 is TGTGCCAGCAGGGGGTCTATCGGGGGCACCGGGGAGCTGTTTTTT. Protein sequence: CASRGSIGGTGELFF.

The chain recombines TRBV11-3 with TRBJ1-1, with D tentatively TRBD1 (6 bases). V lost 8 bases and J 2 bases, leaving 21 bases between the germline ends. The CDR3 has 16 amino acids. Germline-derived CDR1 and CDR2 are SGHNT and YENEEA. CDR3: CASRRVGGVYNTEAFF. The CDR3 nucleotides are TGTGCCAGCCGCCGGGTCGGGGGCGTGTATAACACTGAAGCTTTCTTT.

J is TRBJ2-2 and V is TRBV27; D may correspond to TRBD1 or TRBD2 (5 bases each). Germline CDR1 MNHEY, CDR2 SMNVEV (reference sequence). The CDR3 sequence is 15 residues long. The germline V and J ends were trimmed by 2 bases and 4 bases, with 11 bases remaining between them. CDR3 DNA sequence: TGTGCCAGCAGTTTAAGGTGGGGGAGCACCGGGGAGCTGTTTTTT. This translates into CASSLRWGSTGELFF.

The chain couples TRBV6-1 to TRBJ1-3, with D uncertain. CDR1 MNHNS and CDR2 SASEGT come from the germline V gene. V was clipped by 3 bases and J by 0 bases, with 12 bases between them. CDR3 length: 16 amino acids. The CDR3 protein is CASSDLRAASGNTIYF. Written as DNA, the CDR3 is TGTGCCAGCAGTGATTTAAGGGCAGCCTCTGGAAACACCATATATTTT.

Here the CDR3 reads CAWSVLSGSNQPQHF. CDR3 nucleotides: TGTGCCTGGAGTGTACTATCAGGTAGCAATCAGCCCCAGCATTTT. This chain uses TRBV30 with TRBJ1-5; no definite D call. The V gene's germline CDR1 is GTSNPN and CDR2 SVGIG (reference sequence). The CDR3 consists of 15 residues. Trimming cost V 0 bases and J 0 bases, with 9 bases left between them.

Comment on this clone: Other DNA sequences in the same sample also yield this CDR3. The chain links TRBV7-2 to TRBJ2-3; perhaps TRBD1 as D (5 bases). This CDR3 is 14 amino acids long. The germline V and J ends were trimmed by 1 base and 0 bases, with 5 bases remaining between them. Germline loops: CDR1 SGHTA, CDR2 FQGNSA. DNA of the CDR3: TGTGCCAGCAGCTTAGACAGGAGCACAGATACGCAGTATTTT. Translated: CASSLDRSTDTQYF. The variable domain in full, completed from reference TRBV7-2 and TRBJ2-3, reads GAGVSQSPSNKVTEKGKDVELRCDPISGHTALYWYRQSLGQGLEFLIYFQGNSAPDKSGLPSDRFSAERTGGSVSTLTIQRTQQEDSAVYLCASSLDRSTDTQYFGPGTRLTVL.

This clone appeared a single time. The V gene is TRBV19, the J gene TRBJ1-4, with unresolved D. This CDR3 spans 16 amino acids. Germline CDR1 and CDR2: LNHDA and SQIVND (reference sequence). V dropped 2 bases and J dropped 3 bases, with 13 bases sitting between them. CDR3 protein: CASSIMSASPNEKLFF. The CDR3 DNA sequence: TGTGCCAGTAGTATAATGTCGGCATCTCCTAATGAAAAACTGTTTTTT.

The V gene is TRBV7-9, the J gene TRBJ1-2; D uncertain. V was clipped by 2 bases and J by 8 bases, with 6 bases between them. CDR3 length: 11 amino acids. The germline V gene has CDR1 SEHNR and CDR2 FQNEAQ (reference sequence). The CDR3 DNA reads TGTGCCAGCAGCTTACTACAGGGCTACACCTTC. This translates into CASSLLQGYTF.

The CDR3 DNA is TGTGCCAGCAGTTACTCGGCTAGATACAATGAGCAGTTCTTC. Residues: CASSYSARYNEQFF. J is TRBJ2-1 and V is TRBV6-5; D unresolved. The CDR3 is made up of 14 amino acids. In germline, CDR1 is MNHEY, CDR2 SVGAGI. With 0 bases removed from V and 4 bases from J, the gap between germline ends came to 7 bases.

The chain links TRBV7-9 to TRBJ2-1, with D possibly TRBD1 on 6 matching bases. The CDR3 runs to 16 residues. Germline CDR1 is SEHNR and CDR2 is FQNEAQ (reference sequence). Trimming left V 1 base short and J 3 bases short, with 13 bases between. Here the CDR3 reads CASSLGTGKHYNEQFF. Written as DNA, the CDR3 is TGTGCCAGCAGCTTAGGAACAGGGAAACACTACAATGAGCAGTTCTTC.

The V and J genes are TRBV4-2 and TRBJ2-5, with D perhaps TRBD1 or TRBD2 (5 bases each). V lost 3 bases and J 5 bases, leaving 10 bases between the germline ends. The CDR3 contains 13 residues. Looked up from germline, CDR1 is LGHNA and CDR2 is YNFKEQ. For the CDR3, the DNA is TGTGCCAGCAGCCAGGGACGCGCCGAGACCCAGTACTTC. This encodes CASSQGRAETQYF.

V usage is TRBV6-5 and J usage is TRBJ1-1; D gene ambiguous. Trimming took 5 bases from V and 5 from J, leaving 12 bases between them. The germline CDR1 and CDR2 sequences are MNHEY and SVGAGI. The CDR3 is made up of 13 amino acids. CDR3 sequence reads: CASSRVRRTEAFF. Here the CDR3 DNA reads TGTGCCAGCAGTCGAGTTCGTAGAACTGAAGCTTTCTTT.

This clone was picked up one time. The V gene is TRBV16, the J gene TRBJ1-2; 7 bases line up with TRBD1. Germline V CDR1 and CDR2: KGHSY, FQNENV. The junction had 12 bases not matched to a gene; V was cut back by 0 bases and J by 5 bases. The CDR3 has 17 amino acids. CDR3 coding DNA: TGTGCCAGCAGCCAATCACCCCGTACCGGGACAGCATATGGCTACACCTTC. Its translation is CASSQSPRTGTAYGYTF.

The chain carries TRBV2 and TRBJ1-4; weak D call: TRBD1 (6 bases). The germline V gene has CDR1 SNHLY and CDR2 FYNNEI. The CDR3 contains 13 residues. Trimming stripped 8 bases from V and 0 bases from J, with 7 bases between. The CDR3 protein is CASWTATNEKLFF. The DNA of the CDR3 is TGTGCCAGCTGGACAGCAACTAATGAAAAACTGTTTTTT.

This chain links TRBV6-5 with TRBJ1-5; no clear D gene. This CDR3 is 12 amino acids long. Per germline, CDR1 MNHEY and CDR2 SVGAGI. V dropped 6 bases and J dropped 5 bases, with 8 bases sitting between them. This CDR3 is CASSHPDQPQHF. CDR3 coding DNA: TGTGCCAGCAGCCACCCCGATCAGCCCCAGCATTTT.

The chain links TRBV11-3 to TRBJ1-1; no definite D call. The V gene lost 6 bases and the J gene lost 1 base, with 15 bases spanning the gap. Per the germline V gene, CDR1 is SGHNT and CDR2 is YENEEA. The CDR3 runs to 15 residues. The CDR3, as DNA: TGTGCCAGCAGTTCCGGAGGCAAAGAGAACACTGAAGCTTTCTTT. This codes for CASSSGGKENTEAFF.

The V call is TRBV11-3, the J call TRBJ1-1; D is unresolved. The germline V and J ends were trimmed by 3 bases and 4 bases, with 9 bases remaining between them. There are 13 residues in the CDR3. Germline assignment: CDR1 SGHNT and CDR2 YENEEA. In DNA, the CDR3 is TGTGCCAGCAGCTTCGATGTGGTCACTGAAGCTTTCTTT. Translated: CASSFDVVTEAFF.